A single sample is the source of the 13 T cell receptor beta chains below, sequenced in a study of early T cells in non-severe SARS-CoV-2 infection. MiXCR, run by TCRdb on the 5' RACE reads, gives a single entry per CDR3 protein. Seen here are 30,000 to 35,000 distinct CDR3 sequences, 6% to 8.5% observed once, and the top ten hold approximately 4.1%. Sequenced sample: whole blood. The receptors stem from an adult who was a healthcare worker with PCR-confirmed SARS-CoV-2 infection or an uninfected control (not recorded which).

This clonotype was recorded at least ten times. The chain links TRBV11-2 to TRBJ2-1; 9 bases agree with TRBD2. Per the germline V gene, CDR1 is SGHAT and CDR2 is FQNNGV. Trimming took 6 bases from V and 4 from J; bases not matched to a gene: 7. The CDR3 is 15 residues long. In DNA, the CDR3 is TGTGCCAGCAGAACTAGGACTAGCGCATACAATGAGCAGTTCTTC. As protein: CASRTRTSAYNEQFF.

This clonotype was observed at least ten times. The chain uses TRBV4-1 and TRBJ1-2; TRBD1 is a possible D gene (5 bases). The CDR3 totals 14 residues. The germline V gene has CDR1 MGHRA and CDR2 YSYEKL. V lost 0 bases and J 2 bases, leaving 7 bases between the germline ends. The CDR3 DNA follows: TGCGCCAGCAGCCAAGAGACAGAGAACTATGGCTACACCTTC. Amino acid sequence: CASSQETENYGYTF.

This clonotype has only a few counts. This chain links TRBV29-1 with TRBJ1-5, with D unresolved. V was trimmed by 4 bases and J by 5 bases, leaving 6 bases between them. The germline V gene encodes CDR1 SQVTM and CDR2 ANQGSEA. The CDR3 covers 11 residues. CDR3 DNA sequence: TGCAGCGTTGGAGAGGATCAGCCCCAGCATTTT. This gives the protein CSVGEDQPQHF.

V usage is TRBV7-3 and J usage is TRBJ2-1; 9 bases fit TRBD2. Germline V gene lookup returns CDR1 SGHTA and CDR2 FQGTGA. This CDR3 spans 14 amino acids. After removal of 5 bases from V and 10 bases from J, the junction contained 9 bases not matched to a gene. CDR3 in amino acids: CASSVTSGDREQFF. CDR3 DNA: TGTGCCAGCAGCGTGACTAGCGGAGATAGGGAGCAGTTCTTC.

This clonotype was seen at least ten times. This chain links TRBV20-1 with TRBJ2-3; D unresolved. The CDR3 is 11 amino acids. Trimming pared 5 bases from V and 6 bases from J, leaving 9 bases between. From germline, CDR1 is DFQATT and CDR2 SNEGSKA (reference sequence). CDR3: CSAANPDTQYF. CDR3 nucleotide sequence: TGCAGTGCTGCCAATCCCGATACGCAGTATTTT.

The sample holds many counts of this clonotype. The rearrangement uses TRBV5-1 and TRBJ2-5; tentative D call: TRBD2 (5 bases). Per the germline V gene, CDR1 is SGHRS and CDR2 is YFSETQ. This CDR3 comprises 17 residues. The ends were cut back, 1 base at V and 5 bases at J, with 21 bases in the middle. The CDR3 protein is CASSLSPGTSVQETQYF. DNA for the CDR3: TGCGCCAGCAGCTTGTCGCCGGGAACCTCGGTTCAGGAGACCCAGTACTTC.

This clonotype has a count of ten or more. V is TRBV5-4 and J is TRBJ1-1; 7 bases line up with TRBD1. This CDR3 is built from 15 residues. With 5 bases clipped from V and 0 bases from J, the junction kept 7 bases outside the gene matches. Germline CDR1 SGHNT, CDR2 YYREEE (reference sequence). The CDR3 bases are TGTGCCAGCAGTCGGCAGGGACAGATGAACACTGAAGCTTTCTTT. Its protein is CASSRQGQMNTEAFF.

Ten or more counts support this clonotype. The genes are TRBV10-1 and TRBJ2-7; D may match TRBD1 or TRBD2 (5 bases each). Germline CDR1 WNHNN, CDR2 SYGVQD (reference sequence). CDR3 length: 15 amino acids. Trimming took off 6 bases at V and 7 bases at J, with 22 bases between the two ends. CDR3 DNA: TGCGCCAGCAGCAGTTCCGGGACGGGGTTTACTGAGCAGTACTTC. Translated: CASSSSGTGFTEQYF.

This clonotype was detected a few times. This chain links TRBV7-9 with TRBJ2-3; tentatively, D is TRBD2 (6 bases). The CDR3 is made up of 15 amino acids. Trimming left V 0 bases short and J 2 bases short, with 9 bases between. Germline V gene sequence: CDR1 SEHNR, CDR2 FQNEAQ (reference sequence). The CDR3 reads CASSLAPGATDTQYF. CDR3 nucleotide sequence: TGTGCCAGCAGCTTAGCGCCGGGAGCCACAGATACGCAGTATTTT.

This chain joins TRBV7-2 and TRBJ2-7; 13 bases are a match to TRBD2. CDR3 length equals 18 residues. The junction had 14 bases not matched to a gene; V was cut back by 5 bases and J by 4 bases. Germline V lookup: CDR1 SGHTA, CDR2 FQGNSA. The CDR3 nucleotides are TGTGCCAGCAGCCCCGAAACCGGACTAGCGGGAGTAAAGTACGAGCAGTACTTC. It encodes CASSPETGLAGVKYEQYF.

This clonotype was found many times. J is TRBJ2-7 and V is TRBV28; 7 bases fit TRBD1. V lost 5 bases and J lost 6; bases outside the gene matches: 13. The V gene's germline CDR1 is MDHEN and CDR2 SYDVKM. This CDR3 has 15 residues. The CDR3 nucleotides read TGTGCCAGCAGTCCAAACAGGGGAGAGGGATCCGAGCAGTACTTC. Translation: CASSPNRGEGSEQYF.

The chain uses TRBV12-3 or TRBV12-4 and TRBJ2-3; perhaps TRBD2 as D (6 bases). CDR3 size: 15 residues. V lost 8 bases and J lost 0, with 15 bases in between. The CDR3 bases are TGTGCCAGCCTTGAAGGGAGGCCGAGCACAGATACGCAGTATTTT. Protein: CASLEGRPSTDTQYF.

This clonotype occurred many times. This rearrangement joins TRBV10-1 to TRBJ2-7; tentative D call: TRBD1 (6 bases). Trimming left V 2 bases short and J 7 bases short, with 12 bases between. CDR3 length equals 13 residues. The germline gives CDR1 WNHNN, CDR2 SYGVQD (reference sequence). In DNA form, the CDR3 reads TGCGCCAGCAGTGAGATACAGGGAAGGGAGCAGTACTTC. Protein: CASSEIQGREQYF.